These 7 T cell receptor beta chains were all obtained from the same sample, sequenced in a study of T cells after yellow fever vaccination. A single record per CDR3 protein comes from TCRdb applying MiXCR to the 5' RACE reads. Seen here are some 350,000 distinct CDR3 sequences, approximately 10% observed once, and the top ten hold about 17%. The sequences come from PBMCs, collected on the day of the first yellow fever vaccination. The receptors here all came from a man between 18 and 35 years old who received the YFV17D yellow fever vaccine.

This clonotype was counted ten times or more. J is TRBJ2-2 and V is TRBV5-6; 8 nucleotides line up with TRBD2. The CDR3 spans 16 residues. Trimming removed 4 bases from V and 1 base from J; junction bases left unmatched: 6. Germline V lookup: CDR1 SGHDT, CDR2 YYEEEE. The CDR3 here is CASSHGAGGNTGELFF. In nucleotides, the CDR3 is TGTGCCAGCAGCCATGGGGCGGGGGGGAACACCGGGGAGCTGTTTTTT.

This clonotype came up a few times. The rearrangement uses TRBV11-2 and TRBJ2-7; D gene ambiguous. The CDR3 is 14 residues long. V dropped 0 bases and J dropped 3 bases, with 9 bases sitting between them. CDR1 is SGHAT and CDR2 is FQNNGV in the germline V gene. CDR3 DNA: TGTGCCAGCAGCTTAGAGGCAGGTCACTACGAGCAGTACGTC. Its protein product is CASSLEAGHYEQYV.

The chain links TRBV4-1 to TRBJ1-5, with no clear D. Germline CDR1 and CDR2: MGHRA and YSYEKL. Trimming left V 3 bases short and J 4 bases short, with 10 bases between. CDR3 length: 14 residues. CDR3 DNA sequence: TGCGCCAGCAGCCAGCGGGCCACAAATCAGCCCCAGCATTTT. It codes for CASSQRATNQPQHF.

The chain links TRBV20-1 to TRBJ2-3, with 11 positions matching TRBD2. Germline V gene sequence: CDR1 DFQATT, CDR2 SNEGSKA (reference sequence). The CDR3 has 15 amino acids. V gave up 4 bases and J gave up 3 bases; unmatched junction bases: 6. In DNA, the CDR3 is TGCAGTGCTATAGTAGCGGGGGGGCCGACAGATACGCAGTATTTT. It encodes CSAIVAGGPTDTQYF.

The chain recombines TRBV6-1 with TRBJ2-7, with 10 bases that match TRBD1. The CDR3 consists of 16 residues. The junction had 11 bases not matched to a gene; V was cut back by 6 bases and J by 3 bases. From germline, CDR1 is MNHNS and CDR2 SASEGT. The chain's CDR3 is CASSPRQGAAYYEQYF. In nucleotides, the CDR3 is TGTGCCAGCAGCCCGAGACAGGGGGCTGCCTACTACGAGCAGTACTTC.

This clonotype turned up a few times. J is TRBJ2-3 and V is TRBV9, with D possibly TRBD2 on 6 matching bases. V was trimmed by 1 base and J by 1 base, leaving 10 bases between them. This CDR3 is 15 amino acids long. CDR1 SGDLS and CDR2 YYNGEE come from the germline V gene. The CDR3 coding sequence is TGTGCCAGCAGCGTAAGCGGGTCCCGCACAGATACGCAGTATTTT. It encodes CASSVSGSRTDTQYF.

This clonotype was seen a handful of times. This chain uses TRBV21-1 with TRBJ2-7; the table's TRBD1 call for D was not verified on the DNA. TRBV21-1 is a pseudogene locus. The CDR3 extends over 15 amino acids. In nucleotides, the CDR3 is TGTGCCAGCAGCAATCCGGGACAGAGATCCTACGAGCAGTACGTC. It translates to CASSNPGQRSYEQYV.